This entry concerns a single T cell receptor beta chain. The conserved closing phenylalanine or tryptophan is absent in this CDR3, likely reflecting a read error. This record comes from a study of molecular identifiers for immune sequencing clone quantification. TCRdb redid the calling of the PCR reads with MiXCR, one entry per CDR3 protein. This table holds 490,000 or so distinct CDR3 sequences, 20% to 25% found once. The CDR3 is 20 residues long. V lost 0 bases, J lost 2 bases, and 13 bases stayed unmatched. CDR1 LGHNA and CDR2 YNFKEQ come from the germline V gene. The material sequenced was naive CD8+ T cells from blood, with Jurkat cell RNA spiked in. Subset: FACS-sorted CD8+CD4-CCR7+CD45RA+ naive T cells. This receptor was taken from a human donor in good health. Some libraries in this study had Jurkat cell RNA spiked in. V is TRBV4-2 and J is TRBJ2-2; 9 bases agree with TRBD1. In nucleotides, the CDR3 is TGTGCCAGCAGCCAAGATTGGGGACAGGGAAGTTTAAAAAACACCGGGGAGCTGTTTCTT. This gives the protein CASSQDWGQGSLKNTGELFL.